Each of the 20 T cell receptor beta chains below was sequenced from the same sample in a study of cytomegalovirus exposure and HLA in healthy donors. A multiplex PCR was run with 60 Vbeta primers and 13 Jbeta primers. Here immunoSEQ multiplex PCR was the method, and the copy in TCRdb shows in-frame clones only, minus some. This table holds 200,000 to 250,000 clones. Material for sequencing was PBMCs. All receptors come from a woman under 40 in good health and CMV-seropositive.

The genes are TRBV28 and TRBJ2-7, with 7 bases aligning to TRBD1. The germline V gene encodes CDR1 MDHEN and CDR2 SYDVKM. Unmatched junction bases numbered 11, after V lost 3 bases and J lost 0 bases. The CDR3 sequence is 17 residues long. The CDR3 DNA reads TGTGCCAGCAGTTTTCGAGGCGGCAGGGGGAGCTCCTACGAGCAGTACTTC. Translation: CASSFRGGRGSSYEQYF.

The J gene is TRBJ2-1, the V gene TRBV29-1; 8 bases agree with TRBD1. Looked up from germline, CDR1 is SQVTM and CDR2 is ANQGSEA. V shed 7 bases, J shed 0 bases, and the junction held 8 bases outside the gene matches. CDR3 size: 15 residues. The CDR3 loop is CSGMGQASSYNEQFF. The CDR3 DNA reads TGCAGCGGAATGGGACAGGCGAGCTCCTACAATGAGCAGTTCTTC.

The V gene is TRBV4-1, the J gene TRBJ2-7; 7 nucleotides match TRBD2. Germline CDR1 MGHRA, CDR2 YSYEKL. The CDR3 contains 14 residues. V lost 1 base, J lost 6 bases, and 6 bases stayed unmatched. The CDR3 region has the DNA TGCGCCAGCAGCCAAGGGGCAAGCGGGGCCGAGCAGTACTTC. Translating gives CASSQGASGAEQYF.

The genes are TRBV5-8 and TRBJ1-5, with D hard to call. CDR3 length: 13 amino acids. Germline loops: CDR1 SGHTS, CDR2 YDEGEE. Trimming removed 4 bases at V and 5 bases at J, with 10 bases between. The CDR3 nucleotides are TGTGCCAGCAGCGCCTCGGGTCATCAGCCCCAGCATTTT. It translates to CASSASGHQPQHF.

The chain recombines TRBV5-1 with TRBJ2-3, with a tentative D call TRBD2 (5 bases). This CDR3 contains 13 residues. Germline V gives CDR1 SGHRS, CDR2 YFSETQ. Trimming shortened V by 1 base and J by 3 bases, and 6 bases separated the two germline ends. The chain's CDR3 is CASSLTGTDTQYF. In DNA, the CDR3 is TGCGCCAGCAGCTTGACGGGGACAGATACGCAGTATTTT.

The chain carries TRBV7-2 and TRBJ2-2; 7 nucleotides line up with TRBD2. The CDR3 spans 15 residues. CDR1 and CDR2 from the germline V gene are SGHTA and FQGNSA. Unmatched junction bases numbered 8, after V lost 8 bases and J lost 2 bases. DNA for the CDR3: TGTGCCAGCGTAATTAGCGGGCATAACACCGGGGAGCTGTTTTTT. Protein sequence: CASVISGHNTGELFF.

The chain joins TRBV28 to TRBJ1-2, with D perhaps matching TRBD1 (5 bases). The germline V and J ends were trimmed by 3 bases and 8 bases, with 22 bases remaining between them. This CDR3 has 16 residues. The germline CDR1 and CDR2 sequences are MDHEN and SYDVKM. The CDR3 sequence: CASSFSIGAGPRGYTF. CDR3 sequence (DNA): TGTGCCAGCAGTTTCTCAATTGGGGCAGGGCCTAGGGGCTACACCTTC.

The chain recombines TRBV28 with TRBJ2-1; D not resolved. This CDR3 comprises 14 residues. V lost 7 bases, J lost 6 bases, and 16 bases lay in between. CDR1 is MDHEN, CDR2 SYDVKM, per germline. The CDR3 sequence is CASNLASVVNEQFF. The CDR3 nucleotides are TGTGCCAGCAACTTAGCTTCGGTAGTCAATGAGCAGTTCTTC.

The rearrangement joins TRBV7-2 to TRBJ2-3; the match to TRBD2 covers 9 bases. The junction had 4 bases not matched to a gene; V was cut back by 2 bases and J by 4 bases. Germline V CDR1 and CDR2: SGHTA, FQGNSA. CDR3 length: 15 amino acids. The CDR3 loop reads CASSLNGGGADTQYF. Here the CDR3 DNA reads TGTGCCAGCAGCTTAAACGGCGGGGGGGCAGATACGCAGTATTTT.

The V and J genes are TRBV7-9 and TRBJ1-2; D remains ambiguous. Trimming removed 4 bases at V and 3 bases at J, with 12 bases between. CDR1 and CDR2 from the germline V gene are SEHNR and FQNEAQ (reference sequence). The CDR3 is 14 amino acids. The CDR3 protein is CASSSEAVDYGYTF. Here the CDR3 DNA reads TGTGCCAGCAGCTCGGAGGCGGTCGACTATGGCTACACCTTC.

The V gene is TRBV27, the J gene TRBJ1-2, with a possible D match to TRBD1 (6 bases). V lost 5 bases and J 6 bases, leaving 16 bases between the germline ends. CDR1 is MNHEY and CDR2 is SMNVEV in the germline V gene (reference sequence). The CDR3 extends over 14 amino acids. The CDR3 region has the DNA TGTGCCAGCAGTCTTTGGGGGGGCGCGGATGGCTACACCTTC. Translation gives CASSLWGGADGYTF.

This chain connects TRBV6-5 to TRBJ2-1; D possibly corresponds to TRBD2 (6 bases). The CDR3 is 13 amino acids. The germline gives CDR1 MNHEY, CDR2 SVGAGI. Trimming took off 0 bases at V and 12 bases at J, with 12 bases between the two ends. The CDR3 region is CASSYSRGRGQFF. The CDR3 coding sequence is TGTGCCAGCAGTTACTCGCGGGGAAGAGGGCAGTTCTTC.

J is TRBJ2-7 and V is TRBV19; 7 nucleotides match TRBD2. CDR3 length: 14 amino acids. Germline V CDR1 and CDR2: LNHDA, SQIVND (reference sequence). V gave up 6 bases and J gave up 5 bases; unmatched junction bases: 10. The CDR3 here is CASSNGLGFDEQYF. In DNA, the CDR3 is TGTGCCAGTAGCAACGGACTAGGATTCGACGAGCAGTACTTC.

The J gene is TRBJ1-6, the V gene TRBV30; 9 positions match TRBD1. The CDR3 runs to 13 residues. V was pared by 2 bases and J by 10 bases, with 3 bases of the junction left unmatched. The germline gives CDR1 GTSNPN, CDR2 SVGIG (reference sequence). CDR3 DNA: TGTGCCTGGAGTAGACAGGGGGGATCACCCCTCCACTTT. This codes for CAWSRQGGSPLHF.

The gene calls are TRBV7-8 and TRBJ2-7, with D unclear. Germline loops: CDR1 SGHVS, CDR2 FQNEAQ. The germline V and J ends were trimmed by 5 bases and 3 bases, with 17 bases remaining between them. The CDR3 consists of 15 residues. The chain's CDR3 is CASSLLWVQVYEQYF. CDR3 bases: TGTGCCAGCAGCCTCCTTTGGGTTCAGGTCTACGAGCAGTACTTC.

The chain uses TRBV6-1 and TRBJ1-2, with TRBD1 identical over 7 bases. Germline trimming cut 3 bases from V and 4 bases from J; bases unmatched to any gene: 5. Germline-derived CDR1 and CDR2 are MNHNS and SASEGT. CDR3 length: 14 amino acids. The CDR3 spells CASSDPNRGYGYTF. DNA of the CDR3: TGTGCCAGCAGTGATCCGAACAGGGGCTATGGCTACACCTTC.

This chain joins TRBV7-2 and TRBJ1-1; perhaps TRBD1 as D (6 bases). V gave up 1 base and J gave up 5 bases, with 8 bases separating them. Germline CDR1 and CDR2: SGHTA and FQGNSA. The CDR3 length is 13 residues. The CDR3 nucleotides are TGTGCCAGCAGCTTAGACAGGGAAACTGAAGCTTTCTTT. Translation: CASSLDRETEAFF.

The chain combines TRBV10-3 with TRBJ2-1, with TRBD2 identical over 9 bases. Trimming took 5 bases from V and 0 from J; bases not matched to a gene: 5. The V gene's germline CDR1 is ENHRY and CDR2 SYGVKD. The CDR3 contains 16 residues. CDR3 DNA: TGTGCCATCAGTTACCTAGCGGGGAGCTCCTACAATGAGCAGTTCTTC. Residues: CAISYLAGSSYNEQFF.

The chain employs TRBV2 and TRBJ1-6; 9 bases are shared with TRBD1. Germline CDR1 SNHLY, CDR2 FYNNEI. The CDR3 has 14 amino acids. Trimming took 6 bases from V and 5 from J; bases not matched to a gene: 2. The CDR3 nucleotides read TGTGCCAGCAGAAGGGACAGGGATAATTCACCCCTCCACTTT. It translates to CASRRDRDNSPLHF.

This sequence joins TRBV7-9 and TRBJ1-6; a possible D gene is TRBD1 (6 bases). CDR1 and CDR2 (germline): SEHNR, FQNEAQ (reference sequence). V was trimmed by 4 bases and J by 9 bases, leaving 13 bases between them. This CDR3 comprises 14 residues. CDR3 DNA: TGTGCCAGCAGCTCCACAGGGTCAAGTTCACCCCTCCACTTT. Protein: CASSSTGSSSPLHF.